This entry concerns a single T cell receptor (beta chain). Its antigen remains unidentified. The data belong to a study of identifying expanded T cells in peripheral blood. General observations from the study: Clone count variance between roughly 2-week samples rose with total template count.

The assay was immunoSEQ multiplex PCR, and TCRdb's table has in-frame clones only and misses some. The profile shows under 120,000 clones, roughly 91% of them singletons. This CDR3 has 17 amino acids. CDR1 is LGHNA and CDR2 is YSLEER in the germline V gene. V lost 0 bases to trimming and J lost 4 bases, with 18 bases between them. The source of this sequence is a person aged 18 to 75 in good health. Input material: blood. The chain is built from TRBV4-3 and TRBJ1-1; a weak D match, TRBD1 (6 bases). The CDR3 nucleotides are TGCGCCAGCAGCCAAGAAAATAACCAGGGGACCGGCACTGAAGCTTTCTTT. It codes for CASSQENNQGTGTEAFF.